This entry features one T cell receptor (beta chain) sequence. The antigen is undetermined. The time point: newly diagnosed, previously untreated cHL patient sample. Researchers used newly diagnosed, untreated classical Hodgkin lymphoma PBMCs for comparison. Profiling relied on immunoSEQ multiplex PCR, and the TCRdb table lists in-frame clones only, not all of them. The sample contains approximately 20,000 clones, 94% of which appear only once. CDR3 length: 15 residues. The V end lost 8 bases, the J end lost 0 bases, and 14 bases lay between the germline ends. Germline lookup yields CDR1 GTSNPN and CDR2 SVGIG (reference sequence). The sample originates from a study of PD-1 blockade in classical Hodgkin lymphoma. Whole-study findings and limits: Reported findings placed baseline TCR diversity lower in newly diagnosed patients (compared with healthy donors).

The TCR sequence derives from a human donor with classical Hodgkin lymphoma. The J gene is TRBJ1-6, the V gene TRBV30, with D uncertain. The sample consisted of peripheral blood mononuclear cells (PBMCs). CDR3 sequence: CAMMRFSSYNSPLHF. The CDR3 bases are TGTGCCATGATGAGGTTCAGCTCCTATAATTCACCCCTCCACTTT. The variable domain in full, with the rest retrieved from reference TRBV30 and TRBJ1-6, is SQTIHQWPATLVQPVGSPLSLECTVEGTSNPNLYWYRQAAGRGLQLLFYSVGIGQISSEVPQNLSASRPQDRQFILSSKKLLLSDSGFYLCAMMRFSSYNSPLHFGNGTRLTVT.